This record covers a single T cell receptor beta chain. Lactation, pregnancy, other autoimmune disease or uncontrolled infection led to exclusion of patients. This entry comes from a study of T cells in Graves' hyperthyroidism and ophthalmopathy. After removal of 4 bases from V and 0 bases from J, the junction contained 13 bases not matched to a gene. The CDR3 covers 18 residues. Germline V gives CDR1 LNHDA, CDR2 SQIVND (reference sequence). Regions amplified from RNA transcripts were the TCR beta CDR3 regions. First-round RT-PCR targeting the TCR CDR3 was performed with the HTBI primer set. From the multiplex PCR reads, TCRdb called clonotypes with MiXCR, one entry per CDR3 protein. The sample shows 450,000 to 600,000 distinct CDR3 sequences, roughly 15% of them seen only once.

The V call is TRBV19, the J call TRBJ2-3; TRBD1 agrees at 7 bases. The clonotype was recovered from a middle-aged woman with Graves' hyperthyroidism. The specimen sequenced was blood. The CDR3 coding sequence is TGTGCCAGTAGTACCCGGCAGGGGGTTCGTCATAGCACAGATACGCAGTATTTT. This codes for CASSTRQGVRHSTDTQYF.